The rows below give T cell receptor beta chains drawn from one sample of a study of blood T cell repertoires in COVID-19. Method: immunoSEQ multiplex PCR; TCRdb's copy keeps in-frame clones and lacks some. The data show fewer than 200,000 clones, with about 72% seen just once and 15% to 20% held by the top ten. Specimen: PBMCs or T cells enriched from blood (not recorded which). These receptors all come from a woman in her forties or fifties who had recovered from COVID-19. The CDR3 runs from the conserved cysteine through the conserved F or W. Each record gives: V gene, D gene, clone size, J gene, CDR3 DNA, CDR3 protein. A D gene is named only where the DNA matches it firmly. Only some rows state a clone size, as once, few, many or a class for expanded clones.

v_gene: TRBV19
d_gene: TRBD2
abundance: .
j_gene: TRBJ2-1
CDR3nt: TGTGCCAGTACTCCACTAGCGGGAGGAAACAATGAGCAGTTCTTC
CDR3aa: CASTPLAGGNNEQFF

v_gene: TRBV3-1/TRBV3-2
d_gene: TRBD1
abundance: .
j_gene: TRBJ1-6
CDR3nt: TGTGCCAGCAGCCAGGCATTAACCGGGACAGGGGTTTCACCCCTCCACTTT
CDR3aa: CASSQALTGTGVSPLHF

v_gene: TRBV28
d_gene: TRBD1
abundance: .
j_gene: TRBJ1-1
CDR3nt: TGTGCCAGCAGTCCCCCCGGGACAGGGGACACTGAAGCTTTCTTT
CDR3aa: CASSPPGTGDTEAFF

v_gene: TRBV28
d_gene: TRBD1
abundance: .
j_gene: TRBJ2-6
CDR3nt: TGTGCCAGCAGACCCTGGACAGGGACTGGGGCCAACGTCCTGACTTTC
CDR3aa: CASRPWTGTGANVLTF

v_gene: TRBV28
d_gene: .
abundance: .
j_gene: TRBJ1-1
CDR3nt: TGTGCCAGCACGACCCCGGGGGGGTCCTACACTGAAGCTTTCTTT
CDR3aa: CASTTPGGSYTEAFF

v_gene: TRBV28
d_gene: TRBD1
abundance: .
j_gene: TRBJ2-5
CDR3nt: TGTGCCAGCAGGTTACAGGGGGCGCGTAGAGAGACCCAGTACTTC
CDR3aa: CASRLQGARRETQYF

v_gene: TRBV7-8
d_gene: .
abundance: .
j_gene: TRBJ1-4
CDR3nt: TGTGCCAGCAGCTTATTTAACAGACCGAATGAAAAACTGTTTTTT
CDR3aa: CASSLFNRPNEKLFF

v_gene: TRBV3-1/TRBV3-2
d_gene: TRBD2
abundance: .
j_gene: TRBJ2-1
CDR3nt: TGTGCCAGCAGCCAAGGGAAGGGCGGGACTAGCGGGAGGGTGGATGAGCAGTTCTTC
CDR3aa: CASSQGKGGTSGRVDEQFF

v_gene: TRBV9
d_gene: .
abundance: once
j_gene: TRBJ1-1
CDR3nt: TGTGCCAGCAGCGATAATTCAGGGCGGATTATAAACACTGAAGCTTTCTTT
CDR3aa: CASSDNSGRIINTEAFF

v_gene: TRBV7-2
d_gene: .
abundance: few
j_gene: TRBJ1-6
CDR3nt: TGTGCCAGCAGCTCCGGACGACAGAAGAGATCACCCCTCCACTTT
CDR3aa: CASSSGRQKRSPLHF

v_gene: TRBV6-5
d_gene: .
abundance: .
j_gene: TRBJ1-2
CDR3nt: TGTGCCAGCAGGAGGGGGAATTCTAACTATGGCTACACCTTC
CDR3aa: CASRRGNSNYGYTF

v_gene: TRBV4-1
d_gene: TRBD1
abundance: once
j_gene: TRBJ1-1
CDR3nt: TGCGCCAGCAGCCAAGGGACAGGGACCCTTTTCGGGACTGAAGCTTTCTTT
CDR3aa: CASSQGTGTLFGTEAFF

v_gene: TRBV2
d_gene: .
abundance: .
j_gene: TRBJ2-7
CDR3nt: TGTGCCAGCAGACCGGGGGACAGCCCCTACGAGCAGTACTTC
CDR3aa: CASRPGDSPYEQYF

v_gene: TRBV6-5
d_gene: TRBD2
abundance: .
j_gene: TRBJ2-7
CDR3nt: TGTGCCAGCAGTTACTCGTTGGCGGGAGATATCTACGAGCAGTACTTC
CDR3aa: CASSYSLAGDIYEQYF

v_gene: TRBV19
d_gene: TRBD2
abundance: .
j_gene: TRBJ2-3
CDR3nt: TGTGCCAGTAGTCCGGGACTAGCGGGAGGCCTAGATACGCAGTATTTT
CDR3aa: CASSPGLAGGLDTQYF

v_gene: TRBV6-6
d_gene: .
abundance: .
j_gene: TRBJ2-2
CDR3nt: TGTGCCAGCAGTGGACGACTAGGTTCCGGGGAGCTGTTTTTT
CDR3aa: CASSGRLGSGELFF

v_gene: TRBV12-5
d_gene: .
abundance: .
j_gene: TRBJ1-1
CDR3nt: TGTGCTAGTGGTTTGGGAGACACTGAAGCTTTCTTT
CDR3aa: CASGLGDTEAFF

v_gene: TRBV28
d_gene: TRBD1
abundance: .
j_gene: TRBJ1-2
CDR3nt: TGTGCCAGCAGTCCATCGACAGGGGGCTACACCTTC
CDR3aa: CASSPSTGGYTF

v_gene: TRBV28
d_gene: .
abundance: .
j_gene: TRBJ1-5
CDR3nt: TGTGCCAGCAGTCCACGCGGAGGGGCTTGGGATCAGCCCCAGCATTTT
CDR3aa: CASSPRGGAWDQPQHF

v_gene: TRBV6-2/TRBV6-3
d_gene: .
abundance: .
j_gene: TRBJ2-1
CDR3nt: TGTGCCAGCAGTTACTCAAGGGGGAGGGCCTCCTACAATGAGCAGTTCTTC
CDR3aa: CASSYSRGRASYNEQFF

v_gene: TRBV5-3
d_gene: .
abundance: .
j_gene: TRBJ2-2
CDR3nt: TGTGCCAGAAGTCTAAGGTGTCAGGTCACCGGGGAGCTGTTTTTT
CDR3aa: CARSLRCQVTGELFF

v_gene: TRBV27
d_gene: TRBD2
abundance: few
j_gene: TRBJ2-5
CDR3nt: TGTGCCAGCAGTCCCCAATCAGCGGGAGGAGAGACCCAGTACTTC
CDR3aa: CASSPQSAGGETQYF

v_gene: TRBV3-1/TRBV3-2
d_gene: TRBD2
abundance: .
j_gene: TRBJ2-1
CDR3nt: TGTGCCAGCAGCCATGGACTAGCGAGGTCCTACAATGAGCAGTTCTTC
CDR3aa: CASSHGLARSYNEQFF

v_gene: TRBV10-3
d_gene: .
abundance: .
j_gene: TRBJ2-7
CDR3nt: TGTGCCATCAGTGAGTCGCCAGGGCGCTCCTACGAGCAGTACTTC
CDR3aa: CAISESPGRSYEQYF

v_gene: TRBV4-2
d_gene: .
abundance: .
j_gene: TRBJ1-5
CDR3nt: TGTGCCAGCAGCCAAGTTTTACAGAGGACTTATAGCAATCAGCCCCAGCATTTT
CDR3aa: CASSQVLQRTYSNQPQHF

v_gene: TRBV28
d_gene: .
abundance: .
j_gene: TRBJ1-2
CDR3nt: TGTGCCAGCAGTTTATGGGGAGACGTAAGCTATGGCTACACCTTC
CDR3aa: CASSLWGDVSYGYTF

v_gene: TRBV5-8
d_gene: TRBD1
abundance: .
j_gene: TRBJ1-3
CDR3nt: TGTGCCAGCAGCTGGGACAGGGGCCTAAATTTT
CDR3aa: CASSWDRGLNF

v_gene: TRBV12-5
d_gene: TRBD1
abundance: few
j_gene: TRBJ1-1
CDR3nt: TGTGCTAGTGGTTCAGGGGGCCGTGGGGCTTTCTTT
CDR3aa: CASGSGGRGAFF

v_gene: TRBV10-3
d_gene: TRBD1
abundance: .
j_gene: TRBJ1-2
CDR3nt: TGTGCCTCCAGGACAGGGGACTATGGCTACACCTTC
CDR3aa: CASRTGDYGYTF

v_gene: TRBV19
d_gene: .
abundance: .
j_gene: TRBJ1-4
CDR3nt: TGTGCCAGTAGTATCCCCGGGTCGACGAATGAAAAACTGTTTTTT
CDR3aa: CASSIPGSTNEKLFF

v_gene: TRBV30
d_gene: TRBD2
abundance: few
j_gene: TRBJ2-1
CDR3nt: TGTGCCTGGACCGGGACTAGTTCTCACAATGAGCAGTTCTTC
CDR3aa: CAWTGTSSHNEQFF

v_gene: TRBV10-3
d_gene: .
abundance: few
j_gene: TRBJ1-4
CDR3nt: TGTGCCATCAGTGAGTCAGGCGGATTTAATGAAAAACTGTTTTTT
CDR3aa: CAISESGGFNEKLFF

v_gene: TRBV30
d_gene: TRBD2
abundance: .
j_gene: TRBJ2-3
CDR3nt: TGTGCCTGGAGGGGGACTAGCAGGTGGGATACGCAGTATTTT
CDR3aa: CAWRGTSRWDTQYF

v_gene: TRBV27
d_gene: TRBD2
abundance: .
j_gene: TRBJ2-7
CDR3nt: TGTGCCAGCAGTGCGGGACTAGCGGGAGTCCGCTACGAGCAGTACTTC
CDR3aa: CASSAGLAGVRYEQYF

v_gene: TRBV10-3
d_gene: .
abundance: .
j_gene: TRBJ2-7
CDR3nt: TGTGCCATCGGGGACGGGGGATTTTTCGAGCAGTACTTC
CDR3aa: CAIGDGGFFEQYF

v_gene: TRBV14
d_gene: .
abundance: .
j_gene: TRBJ1-5
CDR3nt: TGTGCCAGCAGCCAAGATCCCCCCTCGAGGGCCCAGTGGAGTCAGCCCCAGCATTTT
CDR3aa: CASSQDPPSRAQWSQPQHF

v_gene: TRBV11-1
d_gene: .
abundance: .
j_gene: TRBJ2-7
CDR3nt: TGTGCCAGCAGCTTGAGGCAGTCAAAAGAGCAGTACTTC
CDR3aa: CASSLRQSKEQYF

v_gene: TRBV5-4
d_gene: TRBD2
abundance: .
j_gene: TRBJ2-5
CDR3nt: TGTGCCAGCAGCTCTGGACTAGCGGGGCTGCAAGAGACCCAGTACTTC
CDR3aa: CASSSGLAGLQETQYF

v_gene: TRBV19
d_gene: TRBD1
abundance: .
j_gene: TRBJ1-2
CDR3nt: TGTGCCAGTAGTAATCGACAGGGAGGCCTCTATGGCTACACCTTC
CDR3aa: CASSNRQGGLYGYTF

v_gene: TRBV19
d_gene: .
abundance: .
j_gene: TRBJ1-2
CDR3nt: TGTGCCAGTAGTATAGATCTTCCGGTCCACTATGGCTACACCTTC
CDR3aa: CASSIDLPVHYGYTF

v_gene: TRBV28
d_gene: .
abundance: .
j_gene: TRBJ2-7
CDR3nt: TGTGCCAGCAATGGACACAGCTCCTACGAGCAGTACTTC
CDR3aa: CASNGHSSYEQYF

v_gene: TRBV6-5
d_gene: TRBD2
abundance: .
j_gene: TRBJ2-7
CDR3nt: TGTGCCAACAGTTACAGCCCTAGCGGGAGAGCGCAGTACTTC
CDR3aa: CANSYSPSGRAQYF

v_gene: TRBV15
d_gene: TRBD2
abundance: .
j_gene: TRBJ2-1
CDR3nt: TGTGCCACCAGCAGTCATCCGGAGCTAGCGGGAGGGCCTGGAAATGAGCAGTTCTTC
CDR3aa: CATSSHPELAGGPGNEQFF

v_gene: TRBV9
d_gene: TRBD1
abundance: .
j_gene: TRBJ1-2
CDR3nt: TGTGCCAGCAGCGAGGGGGACAGGGATTTCTATGGCTACACCTTC
CDR3aa: CASSEGDRDFYGYTF

v_gene: TRBV21-1
d_gene: .
abundance: once
j_gene: TRBJ2-1
CDR3nt: TGTGCCAGCAGCAGAATTACCGGGACAGAAAGAAATGAGCAGTTCTTC
CDR3aa: CASSRITGTERNEQFF